This TCR beta chain was captured by sequencing in a study of CD8 T cells in ankylosing spondylitis. The CDR3 contains 13 residues. V dropped 2 bases and J dropped 5 bases, with 9 bases sitting between them. TCRdb re-analysed the 5' RACE reads in MiXCR, keeping a single row per CDR3 protein. The data contain just under 350,000 distinct CDR3 sequences, roughly 14% of them seen just once; the ten biggest clones take up 1.1%. The source of this sequence is a male donor with ankylosing spondylitis or in good health (not recorded which). The sample was blood, either unsorted or a sorted T cell fraction (not recorded which). J is TRBJ2-5 and V is TRBV12-3 or TRBV12-4; D is possibly TRBD2 (5 bases). The CDR3 here is CASSLNRRETQYF. For the CDR3, the DNA is TGTGCCAGCAGTTTAAACCGGAGGGAGACCCAGTACTTC.